This T cell receptor (beta chain) was found in a study of blood T cell repertoires in COVID-19. About this clone itself: Other DNA sequences in the sample encode the same CDR3.

Enrolled during active infection, Seattle patients were then followed longitudinally. Unmatched junction bases numbered 1, after V lost 0 bases and J lost 1 base. Germline loops: CDR1 MNHNS, CDR2 SASEGT. This CDR3 comprises 15 residues. Per the original methods: Estimation of nucleated cell counts was performed using reference gene primer amplification. TCRdb keeps only in-frame clones here, not all; method: immunoSEQ multiplex PCR. The V and J calls and the clone size are those of that table, but D and trimming were determined from the DNA. The sample consists of over 90,000 clones, roughly 87% of them appearing once.

This chain joins TRBV6-1 and TRBJ1-2, with 8 bases aligning to TRBD1. This sequence was found in a woman aged 50 to 60 with COVID-19, enrolled during active disease. The sequencing input was peripheral blood. CDR3 residues: CASSEADRGNYGYTF. CDR3 nucleotides: TGTGCCAGCAGTGAAGCAGACAGGGGTAACTATGGCTACACCTTC.